This section outlines one T cell receptor (beta chain) sequence together with its context. This sample is drawn from a study of blood T cell repertoires in COVID-19. Study background: The analysed material was cDNA or gDNA that came from T cells, B-cell-depleted T cells, or PBMCs.

The CDR3 runs 13 residues. Germline loops: CDR1 KGHSH, CDR2 LQKENI. The V gene lost 6 bases and the J gene lost 5 bases, with 14 bases spanning the gap. Per the study methods: Estimation of nucleated cell counts relied on the amplification of reference gene primers. Clones were sequenced by immunoSEQ multiplex PCR, and TCRdb holds only the in-frame ones, with some missing. The V and J calls and clone size come from that table; D and trimming were worked out from the DNA. Of approximately 200,000 clones listed, over 75% were seen once; the top ten hold around 12%. The TCR was taken from a woman between 50 and 59 years old with acute or convalescent COVID-19. Sequenced input: peripheral blood. The chain has TRBV18 and TRBJ2-7; possible D gene TRBD2, 6 bases. CDR3 loop: CASSTGVGNEQYF. DNA for the CDR3: TGTGCCAGCTCCACGGGAGTGGGCAACGAGCAGTACTTC.